Sequencing of this T cell receptor (beta chain) was carried out in a study of blood T cells in healthy people across ages (dated by TCRdb to between 2015 and 2017). Study-level background: In model experiments, template switching captured roughly one uniquely barcoded TCR beta cDNA molecule for every two T cells. The study measured age-related changes in TCR beta repertoire diversity using deep sequencing normalized with unique cDNA molecular identifiers. The donors were split into four age groups: young (average 16 years), middle-aged (nearly 40), aged (more than 60) and long-lived (roughly 88). Donors of different ages were randomly distributed across sequencing lanes to avoid experimental bias. For two donors (one aged 18 to 29 and one aged 80 or older), the study analyzed two additional independent replicas of 1 million unique cDNA reads from the same blood draw.

Systemically healthy Caucasian individuals from Russia, 39 in total and aged roughly 6 to 100 years, were included as donors. Each donor gave around 9.9 milliliters of peripheral blood, collected into EDTA-treated Vacutainer tubes. Ficoll-Paque density-gradient centrifugation was used to isolate PBMCs, with at least 6.5 million per sample. Total RNA, at least 6 micrograms per sample, was extracted from PBMCs with Trizol reagent. The percentages of naive CD45RAhigh/CD27high T cells were determined by flow cytometry on a PBMC aliquot from every donor. Libraries came from 5' RACE. The sample was run on an Illumina HiSeq 2500. A second roughly 6 to 11 cycle PCR used a sample-barcoded 5' primer and a J-beta primer mix. A template-switch 5' adaptor carrying 12 random nucleotides introduced a unique molecular identifier onto each TCR beta cDNA molecule. Each sample yielded at least 2.5 million CDR3-containing paired-end reads. First-strand cDNA synthesis was performed from all RNA using the Mint cDNA synthesis kit, with priming by a TRBC-specific oligonucleotide. Following uracil-DNA glycosylase treatment, a first 18-cycle PCR with universal primers M1SS and BC2_uni_R was performed on all cDNA. The original pipeline was this. For normalization, 1 million high-quality reads were randomly selected from each sample, with every read carrying a distinct molecular identifier. Reads sharing molecular identifiers were discarded rather than binned into consensus sequences. MiTCR, set to a Q25 quality threshold and the strictest error-elimination algorithm, was used for CDR3 identification, clonotype clustering and error correction. Lower-bound total TCR beta diversity was estimated with a nonparametric unseen species model using Euler transformation. TCRdb trimmed public reads at Q25 via fastp, called clones via MiXCR and kept in-frame beta chains. Each CDR3 protein gets just one entry, which takes the most common genes and DNA from the rows behind it. The V and J calls here are based on TCRdb, not the publication. Recorded for this sample are hundreds of thousands of distinct CDR3 sequences; more than 45% of them occurred a single time. Around 53% of the sample lies in the top ten.

The CDR3, from cysteine to phenylalanine, totals 15 residues. The DNA shown is the 45-base CDR3, in frame from base 1. The junction shows trimming of 0 bases on V and 0 bases on J, plus 5 bases between the germline ends. The CDR1 and CDR2 encoded by the germline V gene are WSHSY and SAAADI. A remark on this clonotype: The clone's antigen remains unknown. Base qualities are not provided; no much larger clone lies one nucleotide away.

Results and caveats for the whole study, not just this receptor: Estimates of total diversity based on one million sequenced T cells were regarded as lower bounds and as underestimates. As age increased, observed TCR beta diversity per million T cells dropped in a roughly linear way, and a significant reduction was already evident by age around 41. The CMV infection status of donors was not known, potentially confounding age-related changes in expanded clonotypes. Compared with the aged group, the long-lived group had more naive CD4+ T cells, fewer expanded clones and increased TCR diversity, a pattern suggesting age selection. A strong correlation was found between observed TCR beta diversity and the percentage of naive T cells measured by flow cytometry. Bulk unsorted PBMC profiling prevented conclusive comparison of naive and antigen-experienced compartments.

The receptor was isolated from a man aged 55-75 years in good health. Sequenced material: blood. The sequence joins TRBV10-2 to TRBJ1-4, and TRBD1 may be the D gene, going by 5 matching bases. The nucleotide sequence is given as TGCGCCAGCAGTGAGTCGACAGCAACTAATGAAAAACTGTTTTTT. Its protein reads: CASSESTATNEKLFF.